This TCR beta chain was observed in a study of CD4+ T cells in melanoma. Whole-study findings and limits: In melanoma, neoantigen-specific CD4+ T cells reportedly differed in differentiation state.

Assay used: immunoSEQ multiplex PCR; TCRdb lists only in-frame clones, some missing. The top ten clones hold roughly a quarter of a sample with 7,500 to 10,000 clones, around 79% of them seen once. The V gene end was trimmed by 3 bases and the J gene end by 2 bases; junction bases not matched to a gene: 3. Germline V CDR1 and CDR2: SGHNT, YYREEE (reference sequence). The CDR3 is made up of 17 amino acids. In its sample, this clone was seen a few times. The target antigen is unknown. The sequence derives from a human donor with melanoma. This chain links TRBV5-4 with TRBJ2-2; 14 bases fit TRBD2. Sequencing was carried out using cells from a culture (not recorded whether cultured in vitro). DNA of the CDR3: TGTGCCAGCAGCTGGGGACTAGCGGGAGTTAACACCGGGGAGCTGTTTTTT. It translates to CASSWGLAGVNTGELFF.